The present T cell receptor beta chain was sequenced within a study of identical twins. Trimming pared 1 base from V and 7 bases from J, leaving 17 bases between. CDR1 is SGHRS, CDR2 YFSETQ, per germline. The CDR3 runs 15 residues. In its sample, this clonotype was seen many times. Each CDR3 protein gets one entry after TCRdb re-called the 5' RACE reads with MiXCR. The sample comprises 570,000 or so distinct CDR3 sequences, 9.6% of which are singletons, and roughly 3.2% rests with the top ten. This same sample was also part of a study on yellow fever vaccine responses in identical twins.

The sequenced sample consisted of PBMCs. The rearrangement joins TRBV5-1 to TRBJ1-2; D remains unclear. This TCR was recovered from a woman aged 18-30 years in good health. The CDR3 is CASSLSPGKQPGYTF. The CDR3 DNA is TGCGCCAGCAGCTTGAGTCCGGGAAAACAGCCTGGCTACACCTTC.